These 4 T cell receptor beta chains share one sample of origin, sequenced in a study of CD8+CD57+ T cells in acquired aplastic anemia. Genomic DNA provided the template from which TCR beta VDJ and CDR3 profiles were obtained. TCRdb re-called the reads through MiXCR, storing one row per CDR3 protein. The top ten clones hold 2.9% of a sample with some 180,000 distinct CDR3 sequences, under 55% of them seen once. The material sequenced was sorted CD4+, CD8+, or CD8+CD57+ T cells (not recorded which) from PBMCs. The receptors shown here come from a human donor in good health.

This chain links TRBV4-2 with TRBJ2-6; maybe TRBD1 (5 bases). This CDR3 region has 14 residues. Germline CDR1 reads LGHNA; CDR2 reads YNFKEQ. Trimming took 0 bases from V and 10 from J, leaving 10 bases between them. The CDR3 DNA is TGTGCCAGCAGCCAAGATTTGCAGGGTAACGTCCTGACTTTC. Residues: CASSQDLQGNVLTF.

This clonotype was observed many times. The J gene is TRBJ1-2, the V gene TRBV7-8, with 11 bases lining up with TRBD1. The junction had 6 bases not matched to a gene; V was cut back by 5 bases and J by 4 bases. The CDR3 contains 15 residues. CDR1 and CDR2 (germline): SGHVS, FQNEAQ. Written as DNA, the CDR3 is TGTGCCAGCAGCACACGGACAGGGGGCGGCTATGGCTACACCTTC. The encoded protein is CASSTRTGGGYGYTF.

The chain employs TRBV19 and TRBJ1-6; no clear D gene. CDR1 and CDR2 (germline): LNHDA, SQIVND (reference sequence). This CDR3 spans 15 amino acids. Trimming removed 4 bases at V and 2 bases at J, with 9 bases between. The CDR3 DNA reads as TGTGCCAGTAGTACGGACGACGCCTATAATTCACCCCTCCACTTT. Protein sequence: CASSTDDAYNSPLHF.

This clonotype was seen a handful of times. The V gene is TRBV6-2 or TRBV6-3, the J gene TRBJ1-1, with 10 bases aligning to TRBD1. Per the germline V gene, CDR1 is MNHEY and CDR2 is SVGEGT. CDR3 length: 17 residues. V trimming: 5 bases; J trimming: 5 bases; junction bases outside the gene matches: 14. The CDR3 loop is CASSPGTGAPRGTEAFF. The CDR3 region has the DNA TGTGCCAGCAGTCCCGGGACAGGGGCTCCGAGGGGGACTGAAGCTTTCTTT.